The clone carrying this TCR beta chain was recorded at least ten times. The antigen is unknown. This entry is derived from a study of neurological immune-mediated disorders. The germline V gene encodes CDR1 MNHEY and CDR2 SVGEGT. This CDR3 comprises 15 residues. Losses at the gene ends were 6 bases for V and 9 bases for J; bases not matched to a gene: 11. Study-level results: Private repertoires in all groups were suggested by the finding that expanded clones across subjects shared no CDR3 amino acid sequences.

The unsorted libraries were produced from 2 million PBMCs held at -80 C. cDNA synthesis was performed by 5'RACE with 10-nucleotide random UMIs. Each CDR3 protein gets one entry after TCRdb re-called the 5' RACE reads with MiXCR. The repertoire includes about 41,000 distinct CDR3 sequences, 2.5% of them detected once, and 10% to 15% sits in the top ten. The sequenced material came from PBMCs. The sequence was obtained from a young man with multiple sclerosis. The chain uses TRBV6-2 or TRBV6-3 and TRBJ2-1, with 10 bases lining up with TRBD2. CDR3: CASRGGPSGRVEQFF. The CDR3 nucleotides read TGTGCCAGCAGGGGGGGCCCTAGCGGGAGAGTTGAGCAGTTCTTC.